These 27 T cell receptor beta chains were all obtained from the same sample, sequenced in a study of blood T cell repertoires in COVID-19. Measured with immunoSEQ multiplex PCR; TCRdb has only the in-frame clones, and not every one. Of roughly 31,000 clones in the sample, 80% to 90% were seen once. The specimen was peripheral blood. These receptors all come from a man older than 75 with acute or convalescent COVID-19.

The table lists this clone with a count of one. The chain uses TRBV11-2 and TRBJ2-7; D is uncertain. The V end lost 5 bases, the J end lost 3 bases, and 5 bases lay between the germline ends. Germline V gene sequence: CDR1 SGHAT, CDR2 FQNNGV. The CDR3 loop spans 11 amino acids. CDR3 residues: CASSPRYEQYF. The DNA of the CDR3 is TGTGCCAGCAGCCCTCGCTACGAGCAGTACTTC.

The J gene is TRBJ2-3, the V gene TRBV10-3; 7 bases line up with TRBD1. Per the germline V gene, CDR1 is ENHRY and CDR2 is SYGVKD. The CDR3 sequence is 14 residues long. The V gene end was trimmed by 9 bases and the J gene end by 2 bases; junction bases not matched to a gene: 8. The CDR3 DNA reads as TGTGCCATTCGACAGGGTCTGAACACAGATACGCAGTATTTT. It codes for CAIRQGLNTDTQYF.

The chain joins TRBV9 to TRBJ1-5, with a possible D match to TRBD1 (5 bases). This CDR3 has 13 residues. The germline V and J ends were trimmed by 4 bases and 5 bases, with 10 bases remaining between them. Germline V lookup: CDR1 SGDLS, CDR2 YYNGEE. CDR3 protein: CASSPDMYQPQHF. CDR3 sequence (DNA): TGTGCCAGCAGCCCGGACATGTATCAGCCCCAGCATTTT.

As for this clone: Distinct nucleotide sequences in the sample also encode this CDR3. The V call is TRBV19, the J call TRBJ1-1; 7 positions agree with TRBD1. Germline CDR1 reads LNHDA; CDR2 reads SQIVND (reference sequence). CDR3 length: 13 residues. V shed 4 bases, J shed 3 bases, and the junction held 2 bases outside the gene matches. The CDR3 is CASSTTGDTEAFF. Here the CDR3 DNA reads TGTGCCAGTAGTACCACAGGGGACACTGAAGCTTTCTTT.

CDR3 DNA: TGTGCCAGCAGCCACAGGGGCACAGATACGCAGTATTTT. Protein: CASSHRGTDTQYF. V is TRBV11-3 and J is TRBJ2-3; tentatively, D is TRBD1 (6 bases). The V and J ends lost 5 bases and 1 base respectively, with 7 bases between them. The CDR3 runs 13 residues. Germline CDR1 and CDR2: SGHNT and YENEEA.

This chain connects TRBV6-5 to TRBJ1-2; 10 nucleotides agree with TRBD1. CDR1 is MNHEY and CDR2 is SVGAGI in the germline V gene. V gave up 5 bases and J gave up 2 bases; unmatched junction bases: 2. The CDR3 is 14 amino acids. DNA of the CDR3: TGTGCCAGCAGTAAGGGACAGGGGAACTATGGCTACACCTTC. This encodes CASSKGQGNYGYTF.

The CDR3 DNA sequence: TGTGCCATCGACAGGGTAATCGAAGCTTTCTTT. Its protein product is CAIDRVIEAFF. The chain combines TRBV19 with TRBJ1-1; 7 positions match TRBD1. With V trimmed by 10 bases and J by 8 bases, 7 bases remained unmatched. The CDR3 sequence is 11 residues long. Germline assignment: CDR1 LNHDA and CDR2 SQIVND (reference sequence).

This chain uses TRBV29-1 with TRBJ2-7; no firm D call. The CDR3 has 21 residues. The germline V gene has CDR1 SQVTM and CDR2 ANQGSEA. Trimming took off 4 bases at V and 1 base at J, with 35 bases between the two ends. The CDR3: CSVVSRVVGRHRPFLSYEQYF. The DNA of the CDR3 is TGCAGCGTTGTTTCCCGCGTCGTGGGTCGACACCGTCCCTTTTTATCCTACGAGCAGTACTTC.

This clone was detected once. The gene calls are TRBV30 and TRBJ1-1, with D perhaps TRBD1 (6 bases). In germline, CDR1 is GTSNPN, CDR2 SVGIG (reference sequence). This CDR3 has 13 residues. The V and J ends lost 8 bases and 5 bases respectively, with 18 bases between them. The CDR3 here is CAQGRGLGTEAFF. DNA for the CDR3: TGTGCCCAGGGGAGGGGCTTAGGAACTGAAGCTTTCTTT.

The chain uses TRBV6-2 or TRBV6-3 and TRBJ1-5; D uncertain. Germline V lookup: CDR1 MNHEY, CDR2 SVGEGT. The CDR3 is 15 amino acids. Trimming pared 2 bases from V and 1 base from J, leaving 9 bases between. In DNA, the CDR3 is TGTGCCAGCAGTTACCGACTGTGGAGCAATCAGCCCCAGCATTTT. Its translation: CASSYRLWSNQPQHF.

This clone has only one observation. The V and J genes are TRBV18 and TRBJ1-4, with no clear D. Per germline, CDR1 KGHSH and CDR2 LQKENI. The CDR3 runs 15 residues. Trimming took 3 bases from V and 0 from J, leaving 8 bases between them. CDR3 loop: CASSPKLSTNEKLFF. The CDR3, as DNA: TGTGCCAGCTCACCTAAACTTTCAACTAATGAAAAACTGTTTTTT.

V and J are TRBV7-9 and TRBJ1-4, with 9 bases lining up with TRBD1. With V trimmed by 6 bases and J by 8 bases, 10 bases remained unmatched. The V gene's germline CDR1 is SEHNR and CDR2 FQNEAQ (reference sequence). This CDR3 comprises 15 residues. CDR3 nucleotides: TGTGCCAGCAGAAGGACAGGGGAGGTACCCGAAAAACTGTTTTTT. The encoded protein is CASRRTGEVPEKLFF.

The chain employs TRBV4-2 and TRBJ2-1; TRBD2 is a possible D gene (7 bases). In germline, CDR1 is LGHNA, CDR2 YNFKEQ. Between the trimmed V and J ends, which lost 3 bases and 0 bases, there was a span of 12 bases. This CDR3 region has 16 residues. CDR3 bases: TGTGCCAGCAGCCACGGACTAGGGGGCTCCTACAATGAGCAGTTCTTC. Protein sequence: CASSHGLGGSYNEQFF.

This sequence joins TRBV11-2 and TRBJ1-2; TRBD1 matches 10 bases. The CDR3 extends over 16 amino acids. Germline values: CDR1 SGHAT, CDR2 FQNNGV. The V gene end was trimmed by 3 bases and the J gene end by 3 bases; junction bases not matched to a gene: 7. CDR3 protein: CASSFGTGVGDYGYTF. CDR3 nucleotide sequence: TGTGCCAGCAGCTTCGGGACAGGGGTCGGGGACTATGGCTACACCTTC.

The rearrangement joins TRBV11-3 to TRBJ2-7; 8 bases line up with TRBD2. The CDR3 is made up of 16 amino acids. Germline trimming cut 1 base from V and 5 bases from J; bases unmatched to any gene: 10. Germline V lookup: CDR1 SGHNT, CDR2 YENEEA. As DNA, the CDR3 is TGTGCCAGCAGCTTAGGTAGCGGGACGAGTAACAACGAGCAGTACTTC. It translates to CASSLGSGTSNNEQYF.

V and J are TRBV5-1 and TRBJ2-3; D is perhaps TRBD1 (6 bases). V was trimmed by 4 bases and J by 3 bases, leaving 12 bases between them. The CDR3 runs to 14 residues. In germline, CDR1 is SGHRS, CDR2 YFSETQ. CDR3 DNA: TGCGCCAGCAGCGTGGCAGGGGAAACAGATACGCAGTATTTT. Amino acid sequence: CASSVAGETDTQYF.

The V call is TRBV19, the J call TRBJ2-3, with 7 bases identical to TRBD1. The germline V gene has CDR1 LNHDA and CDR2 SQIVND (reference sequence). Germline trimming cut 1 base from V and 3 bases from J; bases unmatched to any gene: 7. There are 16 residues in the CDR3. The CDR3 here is CASSIVRTGGTDTQYF. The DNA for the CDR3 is TGTGCCAGTAGTATAGTAAGGACAGGTGGAACAGATACGCAGTATTTT.

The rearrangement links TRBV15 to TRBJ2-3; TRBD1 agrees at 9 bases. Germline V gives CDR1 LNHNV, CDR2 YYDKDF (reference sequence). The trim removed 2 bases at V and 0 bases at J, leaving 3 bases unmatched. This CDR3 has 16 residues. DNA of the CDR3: TGTGCCACCAGCAGAAGACAGGGGGTCAGCACAGATACGCAGTATTTT. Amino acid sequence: CATSRRQGVSTDTQYF.

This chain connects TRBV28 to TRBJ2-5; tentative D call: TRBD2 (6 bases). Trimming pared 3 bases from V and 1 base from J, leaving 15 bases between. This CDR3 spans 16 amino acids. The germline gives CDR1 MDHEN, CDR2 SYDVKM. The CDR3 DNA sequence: TGTGCCAGCAGTTTCCTCCAAGGAGGGATCCAAGAGACCCAGTACTTC. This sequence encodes CASSFLQGGIQETQYF. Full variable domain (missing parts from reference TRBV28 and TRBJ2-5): DVKVTQSSRYLVKRTGEKVFLECVQDMDHENMFWYRQDPGLGLRLIYFSYDVKMKEKGDIPEGYSVSREKKERFSLILESASTNQTSMYLCASSFLQGGIQETQYFGPGTRLLVL.

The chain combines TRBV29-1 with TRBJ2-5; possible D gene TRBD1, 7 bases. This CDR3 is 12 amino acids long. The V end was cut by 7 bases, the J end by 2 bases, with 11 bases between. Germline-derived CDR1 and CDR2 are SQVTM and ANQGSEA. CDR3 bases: TGCAGCGGGCGGGACAGTCAAGAGACCCAGTACTTC. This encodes CSGRDSQETQYF.

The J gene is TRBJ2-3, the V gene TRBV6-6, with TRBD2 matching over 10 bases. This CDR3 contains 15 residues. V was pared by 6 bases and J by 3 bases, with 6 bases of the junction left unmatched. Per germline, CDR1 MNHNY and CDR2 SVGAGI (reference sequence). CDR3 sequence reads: CASRGLAGATDTQYF. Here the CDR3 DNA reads TGTGCCAGCAGGGGGCTAGCGGGAGCGACAGATACGCAGTATTTT.

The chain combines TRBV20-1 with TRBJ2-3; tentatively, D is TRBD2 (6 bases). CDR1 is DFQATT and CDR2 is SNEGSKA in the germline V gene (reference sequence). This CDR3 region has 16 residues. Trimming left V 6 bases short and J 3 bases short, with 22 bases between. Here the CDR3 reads CSASRRGPLGTDTQYF. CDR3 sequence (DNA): TGCAGTGCCAGTAGGCGGGGCCCCCTCGGAACAGATACGCAGTATTTT.

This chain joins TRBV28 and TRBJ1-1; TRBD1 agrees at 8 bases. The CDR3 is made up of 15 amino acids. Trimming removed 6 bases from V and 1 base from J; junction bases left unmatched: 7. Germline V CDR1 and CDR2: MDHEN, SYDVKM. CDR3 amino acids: CASRVRGQWNTEAFF. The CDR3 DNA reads TGTGCCAGCAGGGTCAGGGGGCAATGGAACACTGAAGCTTTCTTT.

The CDR3 nucleotides are TGTGCCAGCAGTTACAGGGGCGAAGGTTACGAGCAGTACTTC. Encoded protein: CASSYRGEGYEQYF. This chain links TRBV6-5 with TRBJ2-7, with a weak D call TRBD1 (5 bases). The CDR3 loop spans 14 amino acids. The germline V and J ends were trimmed by 2 bases and 4 bases, with 12 bases remaining between them. Germline CDR1 reads MNHEY; CDR2 reads SVGAGI.

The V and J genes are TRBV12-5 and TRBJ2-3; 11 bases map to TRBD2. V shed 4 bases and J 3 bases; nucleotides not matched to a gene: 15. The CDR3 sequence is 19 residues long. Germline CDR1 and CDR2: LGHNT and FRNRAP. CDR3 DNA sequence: TGTGCTAGTGGTTCCCCCGGTAGCGGGGGGGCCTATGGGACAGATACGCAGTATTTT. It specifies CASGSPGSGGAYGTDTQYF.

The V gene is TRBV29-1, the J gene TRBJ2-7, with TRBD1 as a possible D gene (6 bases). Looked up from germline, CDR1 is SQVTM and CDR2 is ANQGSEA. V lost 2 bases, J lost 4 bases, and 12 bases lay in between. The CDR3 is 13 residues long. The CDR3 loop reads CSVESGGGYEQYF. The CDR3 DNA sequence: TGCAGCGTTGAATCTGGGGGCGGATACGAGCAGTACTTC.

The CDR3 region has the DNA TGTGCCAGCAGAGGCAGGGGGCGCGGTGTCTATGGCTACACCTTC. This codes for CASRGRGRGVYGYTF. The rearrangement joins TRBV27 to TRBJ1-2; 8 nucleotides align to TRBD1. The CDR3 runs 15 residues. Germline CDR1 reads MNHEY; CDR2 reads SMNVEV (reference sequence). J was trimmed by 4 bases and V by 6 bases; bases with no gene match: 10.